The clone carrying this T cell receptor (beta chain) was counted between two and nine times. Antigen unknown. The data were taken from a study of OX40 agonist ivuxolimab in advanced cancers. The overall study: Treatment received earlier with anti-PD-1, anti-PD-L1 or anti-CTLA-4 agents was allowed, and over 35% had some. Three patients, one with hepatocellular carcinoma and two with cutaneous melanoma, responded partially. Study results and caveats: At 0.1-3.0 mg/kg, partial responders had clonal expansion among the lowest observed.

Germline loops: CDR1 SGHVS, CDR2 FQNEAQ. The CDR3 consists of 11 residues. V was pared by 5 bases and J by 3 bases, with 4 bases between. The repertoire was sequenced with immunoSEQ multiplex PCR; TCRdb's copy has only in-frame clones and lacks some. The sample holds 80,000 or so clones, 70% to 90% seen once. The receptor was derived from an adult with an advanced solid tumor such as melanoma, head and neck, liver or kidney cancer. J is TRBJ2-5 and V is TRBV7-8; D is undetermined. The sequencing here drew on CD4+ or CD8+ T cells sorted from blood, taken in a trial of the OX40 agonist ivuxolimab. The CDR3 loop is CASSQKETQYF. The CDR3 DNA sequence: TGTGCCAGCAGCCAGAAAGAGACCCAGTACTTC. The full variable domain, in which reference TRBV7-8 and TRBJ2-5 provide the parts outside the CDR3, is GAGVSQSPRYKVAKRGQDVALRCDPISGHVSLFWYQQALGQGPEFLTYFQNEAQLDKSGLPSDRFFAERPEGSVSTLKIQRTQQEDSAVYLCASSQKETQYFGPGTRLLVL.